This T cell receptor (beta chain) was documented in a study of blood T cell repertoires in COVID-19. The data were produced by immunoSEQ multiplex PCR, yet TCRdb's version contains in-frame clones alone and is incomplete. The sample carries around 130,000 clones, approximately 87% recorded once. The germline CDR1 and CDR2 sequences are KGHSH and LQKENI. V gave up 2 bases and J gave up 1 base; unmatched junction bases: 22. The CDR3 covers 21 residues. This TCR was recovered from an older woman with acute or convalescent COVID-19. The sequenced sample was peripheral blood. The V call is TRBV18, the J call TRBJ1-1, with 7 bases lining up with TRBD1. CDR3 coding DNA: TGTGCCAGCTCACCAACACAGGGGCCAGGGGTATCTGGTCTCAAGAACACTGAAGCTTTCTTT. The encoded protein is CASSPTQGPGVSGLKNTEAFF. Using reference TRBV18 and TRBJ1-1 for the parts outside the CDR3, the full variable domain is NAGVMQNPRHLVRRRGQEARLRCSPMKGHSHVYWYRQLPEEGLKFMVYLQKENIIDESGMPKERFSAEFPKEGPSILRIQQVVRGDSAAYFCASSPTQGPGVSGLKNTEAFFGQGTRLTVV.